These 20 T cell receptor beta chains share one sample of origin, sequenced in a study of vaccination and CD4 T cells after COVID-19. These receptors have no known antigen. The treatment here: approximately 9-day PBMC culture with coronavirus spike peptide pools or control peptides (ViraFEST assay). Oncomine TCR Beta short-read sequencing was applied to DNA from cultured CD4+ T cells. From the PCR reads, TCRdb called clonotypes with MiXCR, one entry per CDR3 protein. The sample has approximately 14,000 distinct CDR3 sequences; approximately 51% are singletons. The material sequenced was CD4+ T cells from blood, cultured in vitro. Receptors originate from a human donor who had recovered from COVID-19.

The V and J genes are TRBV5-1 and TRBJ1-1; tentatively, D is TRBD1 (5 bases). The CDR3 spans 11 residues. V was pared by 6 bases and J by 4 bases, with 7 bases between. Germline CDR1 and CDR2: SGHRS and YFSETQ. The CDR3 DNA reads TGCGCCAGCATGGGGGGCACTGAAGCTTTCTTT. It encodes CASMGGTEAFF. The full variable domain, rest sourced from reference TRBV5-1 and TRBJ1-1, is KAGVTQTPRYLIKTRGQQVTLSCSPISGHRSVSWYQQTPGQGLQFLFEYFSETQRNKGNFPGRFSGRQFSNSRSEMNVSTLELGDSALYLCASMGGTEAFFGQGTRLTVV.

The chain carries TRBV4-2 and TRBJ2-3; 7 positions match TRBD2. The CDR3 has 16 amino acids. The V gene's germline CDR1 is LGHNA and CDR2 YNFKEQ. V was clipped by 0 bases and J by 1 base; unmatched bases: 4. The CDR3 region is CASSQEVLAGTDTQYF. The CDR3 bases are TGTGCCAGCAGCCAAGAGGTCCTAGCGGGCACAGATACGCAGTATTTT.

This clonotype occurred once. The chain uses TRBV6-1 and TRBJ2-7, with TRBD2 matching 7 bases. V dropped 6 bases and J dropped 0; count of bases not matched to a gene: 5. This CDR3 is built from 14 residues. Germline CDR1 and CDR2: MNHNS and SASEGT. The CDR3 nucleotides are TGTGCCAGCAGGCGCGCGGGGGACTCCTACGAGCAGTACTTC. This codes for CASRRAGDSYEQYF.

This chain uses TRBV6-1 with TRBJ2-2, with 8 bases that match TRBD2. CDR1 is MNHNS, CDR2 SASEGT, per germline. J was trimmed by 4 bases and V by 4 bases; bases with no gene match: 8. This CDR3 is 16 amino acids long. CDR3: CASSGTSRRGTGELFF. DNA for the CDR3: TGTGCCAGCAGTGGGACTAGCAGGAGGGGCACCGGGGAGCTGTTTTTT.

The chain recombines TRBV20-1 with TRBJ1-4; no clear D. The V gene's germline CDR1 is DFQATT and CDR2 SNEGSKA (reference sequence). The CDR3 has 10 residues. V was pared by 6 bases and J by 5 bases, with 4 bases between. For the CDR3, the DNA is TGCAGTGCCGAAAATGAAAAACTGTTTTTT. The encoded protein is CSAENEKLFF.

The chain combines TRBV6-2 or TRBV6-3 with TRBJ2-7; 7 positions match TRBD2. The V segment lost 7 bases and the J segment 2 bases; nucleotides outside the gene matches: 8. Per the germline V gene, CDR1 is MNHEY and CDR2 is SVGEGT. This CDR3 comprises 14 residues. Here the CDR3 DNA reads TGTGCCAGCACCTCTCTAGCGGTTGCCTACGAGCAGTACTTC. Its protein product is CASTSLAVAYEQYF.

CDR3 residues: CSASRQGMGTDTQYF. In DNA form, the CDR3 reads TGCAGTGCTAGTCGGCAGGGTATGGGCACAGATACGCAGTATTTT. V and J are TRBV20-1 and TRBJ2-3; possibly TRBD1 for D (5 bases). The CDR3 totals 15 residues. V lost 3 bases and J lost 1, with 14 bases in between. The germline V gene encodes CDR1 DFQATT and CDR2 SNEGSKA (reference sequence).

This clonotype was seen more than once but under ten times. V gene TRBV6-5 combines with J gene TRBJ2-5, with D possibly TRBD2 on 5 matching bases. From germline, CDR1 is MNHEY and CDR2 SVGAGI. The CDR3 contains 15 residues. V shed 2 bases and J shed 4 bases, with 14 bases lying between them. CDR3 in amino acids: CASSYLSRGRETQYF. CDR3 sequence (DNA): TGTGCCAGCAGTTACCTTAGTCGGGGTCGAGAGACCCAGTACTTC.

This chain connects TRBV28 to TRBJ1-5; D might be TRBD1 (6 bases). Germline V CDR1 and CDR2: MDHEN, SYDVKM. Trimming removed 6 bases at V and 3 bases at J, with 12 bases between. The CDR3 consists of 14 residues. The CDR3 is CASRAGQHNQPQHF. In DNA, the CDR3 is TGTGCCAGCAGGGCGGGACAACACAATCAGCCCCAGCATTTT.

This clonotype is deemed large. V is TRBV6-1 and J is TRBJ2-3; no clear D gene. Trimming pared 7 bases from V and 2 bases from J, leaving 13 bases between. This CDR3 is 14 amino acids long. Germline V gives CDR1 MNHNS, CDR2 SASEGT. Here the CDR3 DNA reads TGTGCCAGCATGAGAAGTACCTACACAGATACGCAGTATTTT. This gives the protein CASMRSTYTDTQYF.

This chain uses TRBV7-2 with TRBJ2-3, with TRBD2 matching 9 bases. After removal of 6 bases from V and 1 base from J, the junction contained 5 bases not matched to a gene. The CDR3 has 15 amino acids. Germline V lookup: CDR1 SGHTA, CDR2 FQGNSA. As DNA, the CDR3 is TGTGCCAGCAGACATAGCGGGGGACGCACAGATACGCAGTATTTT. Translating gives CASRHSGGRTDTQYF.

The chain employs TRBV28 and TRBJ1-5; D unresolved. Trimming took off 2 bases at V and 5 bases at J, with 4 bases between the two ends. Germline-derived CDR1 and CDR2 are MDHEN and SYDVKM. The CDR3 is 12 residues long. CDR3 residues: CASSLMHQPQHF. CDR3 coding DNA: TGTGCCAGCAGTTTAATGCATCAGCCCCAGCATTTT.

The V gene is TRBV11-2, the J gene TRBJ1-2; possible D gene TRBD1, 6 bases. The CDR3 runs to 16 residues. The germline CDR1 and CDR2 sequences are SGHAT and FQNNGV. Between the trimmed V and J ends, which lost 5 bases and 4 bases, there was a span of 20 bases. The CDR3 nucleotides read TGTGCCAGCAGCCGAGTCGGTCAGGGGAGGATCTATGGCTACACCTTC. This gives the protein CASSRVGQGRIYGYTF.

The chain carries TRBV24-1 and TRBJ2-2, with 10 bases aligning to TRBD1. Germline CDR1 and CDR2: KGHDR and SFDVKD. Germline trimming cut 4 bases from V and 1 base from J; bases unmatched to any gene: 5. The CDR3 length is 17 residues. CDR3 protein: CATSEPRDRGNTGELFF. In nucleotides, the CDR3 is TGTGCCACCAGTGAGCCCCGGGACAGGGGGAACACCGGGGAGCTGTTTTTT.

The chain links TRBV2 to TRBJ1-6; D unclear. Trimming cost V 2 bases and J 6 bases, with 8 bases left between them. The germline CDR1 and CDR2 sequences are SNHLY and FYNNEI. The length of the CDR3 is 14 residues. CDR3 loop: CASSETGFNSPLHF. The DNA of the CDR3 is TGTGCCAGCAGTGAAACTGGATTTAATTCACCCCTCCACTTT.

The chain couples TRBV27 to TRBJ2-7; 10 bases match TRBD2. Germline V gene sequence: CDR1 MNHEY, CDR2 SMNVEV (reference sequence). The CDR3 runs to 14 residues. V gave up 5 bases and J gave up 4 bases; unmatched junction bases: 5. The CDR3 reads CASSRTSGTYEQYF. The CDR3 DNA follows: TGTGCCAGCAGTCGGACTAGCGGAACTTACGAGCAGTACTTC.

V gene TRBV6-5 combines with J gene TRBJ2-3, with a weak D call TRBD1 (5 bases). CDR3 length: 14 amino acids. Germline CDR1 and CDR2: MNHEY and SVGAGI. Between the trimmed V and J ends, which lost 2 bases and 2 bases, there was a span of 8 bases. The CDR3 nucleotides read TGTGCCAGCAGTTACGCGACAGACACAGATACGCAGTATTTT. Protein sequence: CASSYATDTDTQYF.

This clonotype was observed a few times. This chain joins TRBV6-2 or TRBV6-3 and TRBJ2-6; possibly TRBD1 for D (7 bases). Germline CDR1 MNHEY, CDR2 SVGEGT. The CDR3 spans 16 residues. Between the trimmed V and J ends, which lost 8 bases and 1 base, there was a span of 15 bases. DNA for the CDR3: TGTGCCAGCCGGTCAGGGGGGCCTTCTGGGGCCAACGTCCTGACTTTC. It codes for CASRSGGPSGANVLTF.

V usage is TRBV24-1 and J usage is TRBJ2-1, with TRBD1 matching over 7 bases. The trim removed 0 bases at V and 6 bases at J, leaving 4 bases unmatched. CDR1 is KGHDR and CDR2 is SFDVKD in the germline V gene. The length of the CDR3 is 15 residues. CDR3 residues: CATSDLSYRGNEQFF. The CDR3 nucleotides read TGTGCCACCAGTGATTTGAGCTACAGGGGCAATGAGCAGTTCTTC.

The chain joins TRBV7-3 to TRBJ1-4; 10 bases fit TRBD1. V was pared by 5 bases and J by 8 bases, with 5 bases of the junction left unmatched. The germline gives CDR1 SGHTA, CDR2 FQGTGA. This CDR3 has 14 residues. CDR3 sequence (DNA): TGTGCCAGCAGCGACAGGGGGCCTAGGGAAAAACTGTTTTTT. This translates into CASSDRGPREKLFF.